This TCR beta chain appears in the sequencing data of a study of T-cell reconstitution after alpha-beta-depleted transplantation in children. Unique molecular identifiers tagged the TCRbeta library. In TCRdb, the PCR reads were re-called with MiXCR into one record per CDR3 protein. The sample holds roughly 350,000 distinct CDR3 sequences, 10% seen once. This clonotype was observed a few times. The CDR3 sequence is 14 residues long. V dropped 1 base and J dropped 7; count of bases not matched to a gene: 7. Per germline, CDR1 DFQATT and CDR2 SNEGSKA (reference sequence). Sequenced material: PBMCs from the stem cell graft donor, taken from the stem cell graft. The source is a human donor who donated a stem cell graft to a child with acute lymphoblastic leukemia. The rearrangement uses TRBV20-1 and TRBJ2-7, with TRBD2 matching over 10 bases. CDR3 region: CSARAAAGGAEQYF. In nucleotides, the CDR3 is TGCAGTGCTAGAGCTGCAGCGGGAGGGGCTGAGCAGTACTTC.